Listed below are T cell receptor beta chains from one sample, sequenced in a study of blood T cell repertoires in COVID-19. Data came from immunoSEQ multiplex PCR; TCRdb stores just in-frame clones and leaves some out. The sample lists fewer than 200,000 clones, about 83% seen once, with under 4% in the top ten. Sequences were obtained from PBMCs or T cells enriched from blood (not recorded which). The receptors originated from a woman in her 30s who had been exposed to COVID-19. CDR3s include the opening cysteine and the closing phenylalanine or tryptophan. A D gene is named only where the DNA matches it firmly.

.	TRBV3-1/TRBV3-2	TRBJ2-3	CASSAGTFTTDTQYF
TRBD2	TRBV9	TRBJ2-1	CASSVDGTTNEQFF
.	TRBV9	TRBJ1-3	CASSYGQPSGNTIYF
.	TRBV7-9	TRBJ1-1	CASSTQENTEAFF
.	TRBV7-9	TRBJ2-1	CASSPPTGPGYNEQFF
TRBD2	TRBV27	TRBJ2-2	CASSLGVRGVTNTGELFF
.	TRBV25-1	TRBJ2-6	CASSAHGESGANVLTF
TRBD2	TRBV12-5	TRBJ2-1	CASGLTGLAYNEQFF
TRBD1	TRBV11-2	TRBJ1-1	CASGWTGGGSKAFF
TRBD1	TRBV11-2	TRBJ2-7	CASSLWDRYEQYF
.	TRBV27	TRBJ1-1	CASSWAGDTEAFF
TRBD1	TRBV6-5	TRBJ2-3	CASRRTGASDTQYF
.	TRBV15	TRBJ1-5	CATSSTGAVWPQHF
.	TRBV21-1	TRBJ1-2	CASTPGTGGWGYTF
.	TRBV27	TRBJ1-5	CASSFTAGEPQHF
TRBD1	TRBV29-1	TRBJ1-1	CSGWDSLNTEAFF
.	TRBV7-2	TRBJ2-3	CASSLGHSTDTQYF
TRBD1	TRBV11-3	TRBJ1-1	CASSLDRDTEAFF
TRBD1	TRBV29-1	TRBJ2-1	CSAGQGTYNEQFF
TRBD1	TRBV9	TRBJ1-1	CASSATGWGSEAFF
TRBD2	TRBV6-5	TRBJ2-3	CASSPGLADTDTQYF
TRBD2	TRBV7-9	TRBJ2-3	CASRSGLGGDTQYF
.	TRBV9	TRBJ1-1	CASSPGLLGGTEAFF
TRBD1	TRBV27	TRBJ1-2	CASSGGYSYGYTF
.	TRBV3-1/TRBV3-2	TRBJ2-5	CASSQDQEGETQYF
TRBD2	TRBV10-3	TRBJ2-7	CAISGGLAVSYEQYF
TRBD1	TRBV7-8	TRBJ1-5	CASSDRQGPNHQPQHF
TRBD1	TRBV3-1/TRBV3-2	TRBJ1-1	CASSHRSTGVEAFF
.	TRBV5-1	TRBJ1-2	CASSARQDYGYTF
TRBD2	TRBV19	TRBJ2-1	CASSPPGLAGPQFF
.	TRBV6-2/TRBV6-3	TRBJ2-7	CASSYQPGSSYEQYF
.	TRBV6-5	TRBJ1-1	CASSYRGDPEAFF
.	TRBV29-1	TRBJ2-1	CSVEVSPGGYNEQFF
TRBD2	TRBV29-1	TRBJ2-5	CSVDQVRLAGYARFEETQYF
.	TRBV7-2	TRBJ1-5	CASSLYRVGQPQHF
TRBD2	TRBV19	TRBJ2-3	CASSSHSGETDTQYF
.	TRBV6-2/TRBV6-3	TRBJ2-5	CASSYRRQVEGTQYF
TRBD1	TRBV27	TRBJ1-2	CASSLRLGGAGYTF
.	TRBV7-3	TRBJ2-7	CASSLRDITLDF
.	TRBV6-4	TRBJ2-7	CASSVQENSYEQYF
.	TRBV5-6	TRBJ1-2	CASSFQGRANYGYTF
TRBD1	TRBV7-9	TRBJ1-1	CASSLQGALEAFF
TRBD1	TRBV6-6	TRBJ1-2	CASSYQKDRGTDGYTF
.	TRBV18	TRBJ1-1	CASSLGGPENTEAFF
TRBD2	TRBV7-9	TRBJ2-5	CASSLASGGGETQYF
TRBD1	TRBV11-2	TRBJ1-3	CASSRPRDRMYQPANTIYF
.	TRBV3-1/TRBV3-2	TRBJ2-5	CASSQDNLAGETQYF
TRBD1	TRBV10-3	TRBJ2-7	CAIRGHRDSSYEQYF
.	TRBV7-9	TRBJ2-2	CASTPGFSAGELFF
.	TRBV7-2	TRBJ1-5	CASSLDGTPYQPQHF
TRBD1	TRBV20-1	TRBJ2-5	CSASRGTGGETQYF
.	TRBV2	TRBJ1-1	CASGRVKAFF
TRBD2	TRBV27	TRBJ2-2	CASSTLAGANTGELFF
.	TRBV19	TRBJ1-1	CASSIGRNTEAFF